The clone carrying this T cell receptor (beta chain) was seen many times. Its antigen remains unknown. V lost 0 bases, J lost 11 bases, and 13 bases lay in between. CDR1 and CDR2 (germline): GTSNPN, SVGIG (reference sequence). CDR3 length: 12 amino acids. TCRB transcripts that were expressed got sequenced, as all of the isolated RNA had been reverse transcribed. Method: immunoSEQ multiplex PCR; TCRdb's copy keeps in-frame clones and lacks some. This sample has 150,000 or so clones, with roughly 8% found just once. This specimen comes from a study of beta chain features in type 1 diabetes. Overall study results and limits: Type 1 diabetes patients had moderately but significantly shorter TCRB CDR3s in all four CD4+ subsets.

The chain couples TRBV30 to TRBJ1-1, with D tentatively TRBD1 (6 bases). The specimen sequenced was central memory CD4+ T cells from blood. The sequence was collected from a woman aged 18 to 35 with type 1 diabetes. The chain's CDR3 is CAWSVQGIYAFF. The CDR3 DNA reads as TGTGCCTGGAGTGTACAGGGAATCTACGCTTTCTTT.